The 13 T cell receptor beta chains in this list originate from one sample, sequenced in a study of CDR3 diversity in severe acne. Each CDR3 protein gets one entry after TCRdb re-called the PCR reads with MiXCR. The profile shows over 85,000 distinct CDR3 sequences, roughly 51% of them singletons. Source material: blood. These receptors came from a male donor with acne.

Comment on this clonotype: A read error may be the cause here, since a much bigger clone is one base away. The chain links TRBV19 to TRBJ2-6, with D perhaps TRBD1 (5 bases). Per the germline V gene, CDR1 is LNHDA and CDR2 is SQIVND (reference sequence). The CDR3 has 15 residues. CDR3 protein: CASRTQVSGANALTF. In DNA, the CDR3 is TGTGCCAGCCGAACCCAGGTCTCTGGGGCCAACGCCCTGACTTTC.

V gene TRBV20-1 combines with J gene TRBJ1-2, with D possibly TRBD1 on 6 matching bases. The CDR3 consists of 13 residues. V dropped 0 bases and J dropped 4 bases, with 9 bases sitting between them. Germline CDR1 reads DFQATT; CDR2 reads SNEGSKA (reference sequence). The CDR3 sequence is CSAREQGSYGYTF. The DNA of the CDR3 is TGCAGTGCTAGAGAACAGGGATCCTATGGCTACACCTTC.

The chain couples TRBV25-1 to TRBJ1-1; no definite D call. The CDR3 consists of 13 residues. V dropped 2 bases and J dropped 1 base, with 5 bases sitting between them. CDR1 is MGHDK and CDR2 is SYGVNS in the germline V gene. CDR3 protein: CASSEVANTEAFF. CDR3 nucleotides: TGTGCCAGCAGTGAAGTGGCGAACACTGAAGCTTTCTTT.

V and J are TRBV14 and TRBJ2-7, with D perhaps TRBD2 (6 bases). Trimming removed 1 base from V and 5 bases from J, with 15 bases in between. The CDR3 covers 15 residues. Germline CDR1 and CDR2: SGHDN and FVKESK. The CDR3, as DNA: TGTGCCAGCAGCCAAGGCATAGCGGTAATGAACGAGCAGTACTTC. Its protein product is CASSQGIAVMNEQYF.

The V and J genes are TRBV11-2 and TRBJ1-2; no reliable D call. From germline, CDR1 is SGHAT and CDR2 FQNNGV. The length of the CDR3 is 15 residues. Trimming removed 3 bases at V and 0 bases at J, with 11 bases between. CDR3 coding DNA: TGTGCCAGCAGCTTGGAGACACGAGCTAACTATGGCTACACCTTC. This encodes CASSLETRANYGYTF.

V and J are TRBV29-1 and TRBJ1-2, with 7 bases that match TRBD1. The CDR3 covers 15 residues. The ends lost 5 bases at V and 2 bases at J; junction bases unmatched: 11. Germline CDR1 and CDR2: SQVTM and ANQGSEA. This chain's CDR3 is CSVQTGTASNYGYTF. Here the CDR3 DNA reads TGCAGCGTTCAAACCGGGACAGCATCGAACTATGGCTACACCTTC.

This clonotype rates as medium-sized. The chain couples TRBV9 to TRBJ2-1; 10 bases map to TRBD2. The V segment lost 3 bases and the J segment 5 bases; nucleotides outside the gene matches: 5. Germline lookup yields CDR1 SGDLS and CDR2 YYNGEE. The CDR3 spans 15 residues. The CDR3, as DNA: TGTGCCAGCAGCGCCAATAGCGGGGGGAACAATGAGCAGTTCTTC. It codes for CASSANSGGNNEQFF. Full variable domain (outside the CDR3, taken from reference TRBV9 and TRBJ2-1): DSGVTQTPKHLITATGQRVTLRCSPRSGDLSVYWYQQSLDQGLQFLIQYYNGEERAKGNILERFSAQQFPDLHSELNLSSLELGDSALYFCASSANSGGNNEQFFGPGTRLTVL.

Regarding this clonotype: A much more abundant neighbour one base away suggests this may be a read error. V usage is TRBV25-1 and J usage is TRBJ1-4, with 8 bases fitting TRBD1. The CDR3 totals 15 residues. Per the germline V gene, CDR1 is MGHDK and CDR2 is SYGVNS. CDR3 bases: TGTGCCGGCAGTGTAAGGGTTGGACAGGGCGAAAAACTGTTTTTT. Protein: CAGSVRVGQGEKLFF.

This clonotype was detected only once. The chain couples TRBV15 to TRBJ1-5; TRBD1 agrees at 11 bases. The germline CDR1 and CDR2 sequences are LNHNV and YYDKDF (reference sequence). This CDR3 is 20 amino acids long. V lost 4 bases to trimming and J lost 2 bases; unmatched junction nucleotides: 16. The CDR3 is CATSILRDRGFMSGNQPQHF. The CDR3 region has the DNA TGTGCCACCAGCATCCTCCGGGACAGGGGGTTCATGTCGGGCAATCAGCCCCAGCATTTT.

V and J are TRBV25-1 and TRBJ1-1; D may be TRBD1 (5 bases). The CDR3 consists of 12 residues. Germline assignment: CDR1 MGHDK and CDR2 SYGVNS. Trimming cost V 5 bases and J 4 bases, with 8 bases left between them. As DNA, the CDR3 is TGTGCCAGCAGTTGGGACCTCACTGAAGCTTTCTTT. Translation gives CASSWDLTEAFF.

This clonotype was seen only once. The rearrangement joins TRBV5-1 to TRBJ1-1; D is unresolved. Trimming shortened V by 5 bases and J by 1 base, and 3 bases separated the two germline ends. The CDR3 runs 11 residues. Germline V gives CDR1 SGHRS, CDR2 YFSETQ. CDR3 sequence: CASRRNTEAFF. The CDR3 bases are TGCGCCAGCAGAAGGAACACTGAAGCTTTCTTT.

This rearrangement joins TRBV5-1 to TRBJ2-5; 13 bases are shared with TRBD2. CDR3 length equals 16 residues. V lost 0 bases to trimming and J lost 3 bases; unmatched junction nucleotides: 2. CDR1 is SGHRS and CDR2 is YFSETQ in the germline V gene. The chain's CDR3 is CASSLGTSGRKETQYF. CDR3 DNA: TGCGCCAGCAGCTTGGGGACTAGCGGGAGAAAAGAGACCCAGTACTTC.

The chain carries TRBV6-5 and TRBJ2-5, with D possibly TRBD1 on 6 matching bases. The CDR3 sequence is 17 residues long. V dropped 5 bases and J dropped 0 bases, with 19 bases sitting between them. CDR1 and CDR2 from the germline V gene are MNHEY and SVGAGI. CDR3 nucleotide sequence: TGTGCCAGCAGTCCCCCCGGGACACTTAGGAACCAAGAGACCCAGTACTTC. It codes for CASSPPGTLRNQETQYF.